This T cell receptor (beta chain) was identified in a study of beta chain features in type 1 diabetes. Overall study context: Patients looked much like healthy donors when it came to age, gender and cell yields.

cDNA synthesis used the whole RNA isolate, giving expressed TCRB sequences. Profiling relied on immunoSEQ multiplex PCR, and the TCRdb table lists in-frame clones only, not all of them. The sample records roughly 610,000 clones, roughly 15% being singletons. The V and J ends lost 0 bases and 7 bases, in that order; junction bases with no gene match: 10. The germline gives CDR1 SGHTA, CDR2 FQGNSA. There are 18 residues in the CDR3. CD4+ naive, central memory, regulatory and stem cell-like memory cells were sorted via CD45RO/CCR7/CD25/CD127/CD95/CD27. Sequencing was done on a sample of naive CD4+ T cells from blood. This clonotype originated in a young man in good health. V gene TRBV7-2 combines with J gene TRBJ2-1, with 12 positions matching TRBD2. Here the CDR3 reads CASSLAPTSGGRVNEQFF. CDR3 nucleotides: TGTGCCAGCAGCTTAGCGCCGACTAGCGGGGGACGGGTGAATGAGCAGTTCTTC.